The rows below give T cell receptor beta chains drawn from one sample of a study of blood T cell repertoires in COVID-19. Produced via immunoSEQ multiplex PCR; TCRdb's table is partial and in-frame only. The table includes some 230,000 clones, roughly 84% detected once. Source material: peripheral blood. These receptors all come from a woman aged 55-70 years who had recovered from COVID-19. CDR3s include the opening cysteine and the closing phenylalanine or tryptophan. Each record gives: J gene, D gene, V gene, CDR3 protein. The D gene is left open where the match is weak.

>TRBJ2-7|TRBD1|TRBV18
CASSRQGAYEQYF
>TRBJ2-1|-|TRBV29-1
CSVEGSSRFRPEQFF
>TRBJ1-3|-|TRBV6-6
CASRGRGGSGNTIYF
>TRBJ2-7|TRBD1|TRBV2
CASRQGAPYEQYF
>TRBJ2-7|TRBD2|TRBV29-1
CSVDRGEPYEQYF
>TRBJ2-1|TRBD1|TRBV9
CASSVSGQPHNEQFF
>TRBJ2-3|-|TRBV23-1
CASRDRGDTQYF
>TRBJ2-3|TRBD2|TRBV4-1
CASSQPREGDTQYF
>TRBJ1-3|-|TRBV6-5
CASRPPGFGNTIYF
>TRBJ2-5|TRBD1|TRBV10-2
CASSESMGQIFQETQYF
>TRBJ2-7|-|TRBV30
CAWSVLGLASYEQYF
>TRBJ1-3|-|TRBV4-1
CASSQVSGGSGNTIYF
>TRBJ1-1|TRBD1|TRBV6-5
CASSLDRGRTEAFF
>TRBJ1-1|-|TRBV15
CATSSGGFSTEAFF
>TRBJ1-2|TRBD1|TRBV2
CASSVDREAYGYTF
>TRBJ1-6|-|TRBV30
CATADRNNSPLHF
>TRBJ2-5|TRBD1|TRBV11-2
CASSPRTGIGQETQYF
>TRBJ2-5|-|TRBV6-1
CASSEGLRETQYF
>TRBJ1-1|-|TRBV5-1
CASSSGMNTEAFF
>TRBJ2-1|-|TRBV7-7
CASSLREDSSPYNEQFF
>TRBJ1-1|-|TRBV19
CASSIAMANTEAFF
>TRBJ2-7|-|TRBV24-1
CATTPGTPFQQYF
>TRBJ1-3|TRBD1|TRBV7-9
CASSLAPGQGNTIYF
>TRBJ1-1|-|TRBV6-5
CATKVRGMNTEAFF
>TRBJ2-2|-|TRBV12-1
CASSWGLATTNTGELFF
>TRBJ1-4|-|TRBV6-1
CASSDLTGSSEKLFF
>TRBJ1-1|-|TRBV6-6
CASGAGLNTEAFF
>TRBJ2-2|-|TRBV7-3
CASSLGSSAGELFF
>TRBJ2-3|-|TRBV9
CASSVAGTDTQYF
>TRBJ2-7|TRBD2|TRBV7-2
CASSSTSGGTYEQYF
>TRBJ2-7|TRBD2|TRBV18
CASRPASGGYRGDEQYF
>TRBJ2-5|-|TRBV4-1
CASSQIQPGETQYF
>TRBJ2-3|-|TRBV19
CASSRRTDTQYF
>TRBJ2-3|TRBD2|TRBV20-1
CSASPNRGGAGTDTQYF
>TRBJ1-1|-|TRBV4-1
CASSQDGNLSEAFF
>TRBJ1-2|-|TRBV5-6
CASSLELGSSNYGYTF
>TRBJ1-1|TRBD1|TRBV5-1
CASSSGTGMNTEAFF
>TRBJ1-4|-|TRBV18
CASSPPTGREKLFF
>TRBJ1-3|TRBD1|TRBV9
CASSVAPGGRDTIYF
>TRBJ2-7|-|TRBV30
CAWTWARDSAEQYF
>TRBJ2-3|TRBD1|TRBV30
CAWTRGRPDTQYF
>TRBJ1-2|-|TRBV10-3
CALGGAANYGYTF
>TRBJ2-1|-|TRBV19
CASSDRRRRDEQFF